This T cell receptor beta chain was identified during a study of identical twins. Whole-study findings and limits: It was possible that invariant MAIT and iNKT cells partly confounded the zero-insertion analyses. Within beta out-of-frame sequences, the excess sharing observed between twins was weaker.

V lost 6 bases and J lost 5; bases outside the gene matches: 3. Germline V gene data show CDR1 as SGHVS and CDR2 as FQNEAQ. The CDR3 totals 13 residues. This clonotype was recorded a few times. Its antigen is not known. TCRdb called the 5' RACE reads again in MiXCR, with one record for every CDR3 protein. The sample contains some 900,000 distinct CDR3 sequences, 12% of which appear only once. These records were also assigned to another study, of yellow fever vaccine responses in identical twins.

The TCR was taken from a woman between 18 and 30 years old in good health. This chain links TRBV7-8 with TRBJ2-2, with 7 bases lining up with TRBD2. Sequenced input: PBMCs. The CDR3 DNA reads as TGTGCCAGCAGACTACTAGCGACCGGGGAGCTGTTTTTT. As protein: CASRLLATGELFF. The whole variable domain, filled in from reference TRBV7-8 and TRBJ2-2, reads GAGVSQSPRYKVAKRGQDVALRCDPISGHVSLFWYQQALGQGPEFLTYFQNEAQLDKSGLPSDRFFAERPEGSVSTLKIQRTQQEDSAVYLCASRLLATGELFFGEGSRLTVL.